This is a list of T cell receptor beta chains from one sample in a study of T cell repertoires in cytomegalovirus infection. MiXCR, run by TCRdb on the reads, gives a single entry per CDR3 protein. The sample records a few hundred thousand distinct CDR3 sequences, about an eighth being singletons. Sequenced input: PBMCs. The source of these receptors is a human donor in good health (CMV status not recorded). Some clones in this sample may be carry-over from other donors' samples. Each CDR3 is given with its conserved first and last residue. A D gene is named only where the DNA matches it firmly. Where a row states a size, it is once, few, many or the class of an expanded clone; other rows omit it.

d_gene: NA
j_gene: TRBJ1-5
abundance: few
v_gene: TRBV20-1
CDR3nt: TGCAGTGCGGGACACTTCAATCAGCCCCAGCATTTT
CDR3aa: CSAGHFNQPQHF

d_gene: NA
j_gene: TRBJ1-4
abundance: many
v_gene: TRBV5-6
CDR3nt: TGTGCCAGCAGCTCACAGGGTCCGCTCTACAGTGGAAAACTGTTTTTT
CDR3aa: CASSSQGPLYSGKLFF

d_gene: NA
j_gene: TRBJ1-5
abundance: few
v_gene: TRBV7-3
CDR3nt: TGTGCCAGCAGCTGGGACGGGAATCAGCCCCAGCATTTT
CDR3aa: CASSWDGNQPQHF

d_gene: NA
j_gene: TRBJ2-1
abundance: many
v_gene: TRBV29-1
CDR3nt: TGCAGCGTTGAAGTTCGGCTGGCAAACTACAATGAGCAGTTCTTC
CDR3aa: CSVEVRLANYNEQFF

d_gene: NA
j_gene: TRBJ1-1
abundance: NA
v_gene: TRBV9
CDR3nt: TGTGCCAGCAGCAACCCCCCGGACACTGAAGCTTTCTTT
CDR3aa: CASSNPPDTEAFF

d_gene: NA
j_gene: TRBJ2-1
abundance: few
v_gene: TRBV27
CDR3nt: TGTGCCAGCTTCAAGTACAATGAGCAGTTCTTC
CDR3aa: CASFKYNEQFF

d_gene: NA
j_gene: TRBJ2-1
abundance: many
v_gene: TRBV11-2
CDR3nt: TGTGCCAGCAGCTCCCGGACAGAGCCGGGGGAGCAGTTCTTC
CDR3aa: CASSSRTEPGEQFF

d_gene: NA
j_gene: TRBJ1-1
abundance: many
v_gene: TRBV11-2
CDR3nt: TGTGCCAGCAGCTTAGGGTCAGGAAAGAACACTGAAGCTTTCTTT
CDR3aa: CASSLGSGKNTEAFF

d_gene: NA
j_gene: TRBJ2-1
abundance: few
v_gene: TRBV20-1
CDR3nt: TGCAGTGCCCGAGGCTTAGGGGGCAATGAGCAGTTCTTC
CDR3aa: CSARGLGGNEQFF

d_gene: NA
j_gene: TRBJ1-2
abundance: NA
v_gene: TRBV15
CDR3nt: TGTGCCACCAGCAGAGATACAAGGGGCTATGGCTACACCTTC
CDR3aa: CATSRDTRGYGYTF

d_gene: NA
j_gene: TRBJ1-4
abundance: few
v_gene: TRBV12-3/TRBV12-4
CDR3nt: TGTGCCAGCAGCCCCGGGGGAGAAAAACTGTTTTTT
CDR3aa: CASSPGGEKLFF

d_gene: NA
j_gene: TRBJ1-1
abundance: NA
v_gene: TRBV20-1
CDR3nt: TGCAGTGCTACAAGACGAGACCTCTACACTGAAGCTTTCTTT
CDR3aa: CSATRRDLYTEAFF

d_gene: NA
j_gene: TRBJ2-3
abundance: many
v_gene: TRBV7-6
CDR3nt: TGTGCCAGCAGCGGGGAGGCAGGGCATAGCACAGATACGCAGTATTTT
CDR3aa: CASSGEAGHSTDTQYF

d_gene: NA
j_gene: TRBJ2-1
abundance: many
v_gene: TRBV7-2
CDR3nt: TGTGCCAGCAGCCCCGGGGTTTTCTCCTACAATGAGCAGTTCTTC
CDR3aa: CASSPGVFSYNEQFF

d_gene: TRBD2
j_gene: TRBJ2-1
abundance: many
v_gene: TRBV15
CDR3nt: TGTGCCACCAGCAGAGACCCTAGCGGAGGCAATGAGCAGTTCTTC
CDR3aa: CATSRDPSGGNEQFF

d_gene: NA
j_gene: TRBJ1-1
abundance: NA
v_gene: TRBV29-1
CDR3nt: TGCAGCGTTGGGGAACGGCCGAACACTGAAGCTTTCTTT
CDR3aa: CSVGERPNTEAFF

d_gene: TRBD1
j_gene: TRBJ1-5
abundance: NA
v_gene: TRBV6-6
CDR3nt: TGTGCCAGCAGCAAGACAGGGAATCAGCCCCAGCATTTT
CDR3aa: CASSKTGNQPQHF

d_gene: NA
j_gene: TRBJ2-3
abundance: many
v_gene: TRBV7-2
CDR3nt: TGTGCCAGCAGCTTATCTAGGGCAGATACGCAGTATTTT
CDR3aa: CASSLSRADTQYF

d_gene: TRBD1
j_gene: TRBJ1-2
abundance: many
v_gene: TRBV15
CDR3nt: TGTGCCACCAGCAGAGAATCCCCCGGGACAGTCTATGGCTACACCTTC
CDR3aa: CATSRESPGTVYGYTF

d_gene: NA
j_gene: TRBJ1-4
abundance: few
v_gene: TRBV7-9
CDR3nt: TGTGCCAGCAGCTTTTTATCCCCCCGTAATGAAAAACTGTTTTTT
CDR3aa: CASSFLSPRNEKLFF

d_gene: TRBD2
j_gene: TRBJ2-7
abundance: few
v_gene: TRBV20-1
CDR3nt: TGCAGTGCCATTAGCGGGGGAACCTACGAGCAGTACTTC
CDR3aa: CSAISGGTYEQYF

d_gene: TRBD1
j_gene: TRBJ1-4
abundance: many
v_gene: TRBV7-3
CDR3nt: TGTGCCAGCAGTCGGACAGGGGGAGAAGAAAAACTGTTTTTT
CDR3aa: CASSRTGGEEKLFF

d_gene: NA
j_gene: TRBJ2-1
abundance: once
v_gene: TRBV7-8
CDR3nt: TGTGCCAGCAGCTTCAGCGGAAATGATCAGTTCTTC
CDR3aa: CASSFSGNDQFF

d_gene: NA
j_gene: TRBJ2-2
abundance: few
v_gene: TRBV12-3/TRBV12-4
CDR3nt: TGTGCCAGCAGTTTTTCGACGGGAGTTACCGGGGAGCTGTTTTTT
CDR3aa: CASSFSTGVTGELFF

d_gene: NA
j_gene: TRBJ2-1
abundance: few
v_gene: TRBV3-1
CDR3nt: TGTGCCAGCAGCCAAGATTTGCCGCAAAGCTCCTACAATGAGCAGTTCTTC
CDR3aa: CASSQDLPQSSYNEQFF

d_gene: NA
j_gene: TRBJ2-7
abundance: many
v_gene: TRBV20-1
CDR3nt: TGCAGTGCTATTGGGGTCACCTCTTCACACGAGCAGTACTTC
CDR3aa: CSAIGVTSSHEQYF

d_gene: NA
j_gene: TRBJ2-1
abundance: many
v_gene: TRBV2
CDR3nt: TGTGCCAGCATCGGGGCCCTCTCCTACAATGAGCAGTTCTTC
CDR3aa: CASIGALSYNEQFF

d_gene: NA
j_gene: TRBJ1-1
abundance: few
v_gene: TRBV7-9
CDR3nt: TGTGCCAGCAGCGAAATTCAGGGAATGAGGACTGAAGCTTTCTTT
CDR3aa: CASSEIQGMRTEAFF

d_gene: NA
j_gene: TRBJ1-2
abundance: many
v_gene: TRBV12-3/TRBV12-4
CDR3nt: TGTGCCAGCAGTTTTGAAGGGCCTAGTGGCTACACCTTC
CDR3aa: CASSFEGPSGYTF

d_gene: NA
j_gene: TRBJ1-3
abundance: many
v_gene: TRBV7-9
CDR3nt: TGTGCCAGCAGCTTGGGCCTCGGGGATGGAAACACCATATATTTT
CDR3aa: CASSLGLGDGNTIYF

d_gene: NA
j_gene: TRBJ2-5
abundance: NA
v_gene: TRBV12-3/TRBV12-4
CDR3nt: TGTGCCAGCAGTGTCACAGGAATGCGGCCGGAAGGGACCCAGTACTTC
CDR3aa: CASSVTGMRPEGTQYF

d_gene: NA
j_gene: TRBJ1-1
abundance: many
v_gene: TRBV10-1
CDR3nt: TGCGCCAGCAGCCATGGGGCCAGGGGTCTAAGTTGGACTGAAGCTTTCTTT
CDR3aa: CASSHGARGLSWTEAFF

d_gene: NA
j_gene: TRBJ1-5
abundance: many
v_gene: TRBV7-3
CDR3nt: TGTGCCAGCAGCTTCGGGTTCAATCAGCCCCAGCATTTT
CDR3aa: CASSFGFNQPQHF

d_gene: NA
j_gene: TRBJ1-1
abundance: many
v_gene: TRBV7-2
CDR3nt: TGTGCCAGCAGCTTAGGCCAGTTCACTGAAGCTTTCTTT
CDR3aa: CASSLGQFTEAFF

d_gene: TRBD1
j_gene: TRBJ2-5
abundance: few
v_gene: TRBV4-1
CDR3nt: TGCGCCAGCAGCCAAGGGAACCGACAGGGTATCATGGAGACCCAGTACTTC
CDR3aa: CASSQGNRQGIMETQYF

d_gene: NA
j_gene: TRBJ2-1
abundance: NA
v_gene: TRBV2
CDR3nt: TGTGCCAGCATCCGGCCCTCCTCCAATGAGCAGTTCTTC
CDR3aa: CASIRPSSNEQFF

d_gene: NA
j_gene: TRBJ1-5
abundance: many
v_gene: TRBV7-2
CDR3nt: TGTGCCAGCAGCCCCGGTCCGGGGGAGAATCAGCCCCAGCATTTT
CDR3aa: CASSPGPGENQPQHF

d_gene: TRBD1
j_gene: TRBJ2-1
abundance: NA
v_gene: TRBV29-1
CDR3nt: TGCAGCGCTGGGGAAGGACAGGGCGATTACAATGAGCAGTTCTTC
CDR3aa: CSAGEGQGDYNEQFF

d_gene: TRBD1
j_gene: TRBJ2-7
abundance: many
v_gene: TRBV7-2
CDR3nt: TGTGCCAGCAGCGGACAGGACGTTTCCTACGAGCAGTACTTC
CDR3aa: CASSGQDVSYEQYF

d_gene: TRBD2
j_gene: TRBJ2-3
abundance: many
v_gene: TRBV7-2
CDR3nt: TGTGCCAGCAGCTGGACTAGCGGCACAGATACGCAGTATTTT
CDR3aa: CASSWTSGTDTQYF

d_gene: TRBD1
j_gene: TRBJ2-3
abundance: NA
v_gene: TRBV2
CDR3nt: TGTGCCAGCAGCAGGGACAGCTACACAGATACGCAGTATTTT
CDR3aa: CASSRDSYTDTQYF

d_gene: NA
j_gene: TRBJ2-7
abundance: many
v_gene: TRBV7-8
CDR3nt: TGTGCCAGCAGCCAGACAGCTCCGCCGATTCAGCAGTACTTC
CDR3aa: CASSQTAPPIQQYF

d_gene: TRBD2
j_gene: TRBJ2-7
abundance: NA
v_gene: TRBV7-9
CDR3nt: TGTGCCAGCAGCTTAGTTAGCGGGAGTGTCGAGCAGAACTTC
CDR3aa: CASSLVSGSVEQNF

d_gene: TRBD1
j_gene: TRBJ1-1
abundance: NA
v_gene: TRBV19
CDR3nt: TGTGCCAGTAGATCCTCCAGGGGGAGGGACACTGAAGCTTTCTTT
CDR3aa: CASRSSRGRDTEAFF

d_gene: NA
j_gene: TRBJ2-5
abundance: NA
v_gene: TRBV25-1
CDR3nt: TGTGCCAGCAGCGACAGGTACCAAGAGACCCAGTACTTC
CDR3aa: CASSDRYQETQYF

d_gene: NA
j_gene: TRBJ2-7
abundance: many
v_gene: TRBV7-9
CDR3nt: TGTGCCAGCAGCCCCATTCAGGGCTTTGTCGGCGAGCAGTACTTC
CDR3aa: CASSPIQGFVGEQYF

d_gene: NA
j_gene: TRBJ2-3
abundance: few
v_gene: TRBV20-1
CDR3nt: TGCAGTGCTAGAGCGCCTAGACGGCGCGGAGATACGCAGTATTTT
CDR3aa: CSARAPRRRGDTQYF

d_gene: NA
j_gene: TRBJ1-6
abundance: few
v_gene: TRBV29-1
CDR3nt: TGCAGCGTTGGTCTCGGACAAGCTGGTTCACCCCTCCACTTT
CDR3aa: CSVGLGQAGSPLHF

d_gene: NA
j_gene: TRBJ2-3
abundance: many
v_gene: TRBV7-2
CDR3nt: TGTGCCAGCAGCCCAGGACGGATTAGCACAGATACGCAGTATTTT
CDR3aa: CASSPGRISTDTQYF

d_gene: TRBD1
j_gene: TRBJ2-1
abundance: few
v_gene: TRBV5-1
CDR3nt: TGCGCCAGCAGCTTCTTCTCTACAGGGGCATCAAATGAGCAGTTCTTC
CDR3aa: CASSFFSTGASNEQFF

d_gene: NA
j_gene: TRBJ1-2
abundance: NA
v_gene: TRBV6-1
CDR3nt: TGTGCCAGCAGTGAAGTAGGGGAGGGTGGCTACACCTTC
CDR3aa: CASSEVGEGGYTF